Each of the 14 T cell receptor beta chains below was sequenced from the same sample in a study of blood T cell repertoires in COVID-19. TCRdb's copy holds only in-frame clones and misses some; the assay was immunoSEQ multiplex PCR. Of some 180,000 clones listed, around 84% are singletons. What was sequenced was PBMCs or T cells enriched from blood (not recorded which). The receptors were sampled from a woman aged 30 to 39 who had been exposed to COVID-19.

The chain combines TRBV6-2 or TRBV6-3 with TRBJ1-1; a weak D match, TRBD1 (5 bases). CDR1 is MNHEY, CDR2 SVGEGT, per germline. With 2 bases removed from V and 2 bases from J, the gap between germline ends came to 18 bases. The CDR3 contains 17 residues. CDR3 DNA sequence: TGTGCCAGCAGTTACGTTCAGGGTAGGGGTAGAAACACTGAAGCTTTCTTT. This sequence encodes CASSYVQGRGRNTEAFF.

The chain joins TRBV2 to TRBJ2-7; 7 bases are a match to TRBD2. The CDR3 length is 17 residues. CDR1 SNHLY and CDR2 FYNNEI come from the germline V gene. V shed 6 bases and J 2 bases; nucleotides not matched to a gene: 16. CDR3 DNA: TGTGCCAGCAGGCTAGTGGGAGGGACTGCCGGGACCTACGAGCAGTACTTC. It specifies CASRLVGGTAGTYEQYF.

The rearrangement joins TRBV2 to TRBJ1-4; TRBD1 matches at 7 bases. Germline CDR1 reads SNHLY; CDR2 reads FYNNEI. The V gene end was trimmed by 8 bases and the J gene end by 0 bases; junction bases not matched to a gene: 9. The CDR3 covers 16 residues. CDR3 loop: CASLDPGQPTNEKLFF. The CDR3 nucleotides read TGTGCCAGCCTAGACCCGGGACAGCCAACTAATGAAAAACTGTTTTTT.

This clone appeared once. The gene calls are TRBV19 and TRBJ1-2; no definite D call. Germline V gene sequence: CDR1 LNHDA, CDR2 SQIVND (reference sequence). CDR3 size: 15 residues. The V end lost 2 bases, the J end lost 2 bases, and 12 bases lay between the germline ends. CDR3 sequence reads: CASSINVESNYGYTF. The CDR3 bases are TGTGCCAGTAGTATAAATGTGGAGAGCAACTATGGCTACACCTTC.

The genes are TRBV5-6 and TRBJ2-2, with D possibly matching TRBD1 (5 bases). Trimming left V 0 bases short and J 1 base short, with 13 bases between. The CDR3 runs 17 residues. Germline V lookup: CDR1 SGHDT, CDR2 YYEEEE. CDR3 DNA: TGTGCCAGCAGCTTGGTTTTTCGGCAGGGGAACACCGGGGAGCTGTTTTTT. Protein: CASSLVFRQGNTGELFF.

CDR3 amino acids: CASSRTGGDSPLHF. CDR3 DNA: TGTGCCAGCAGCCGTACAGGGGGCGATTCACCCCTCCACTTT. The rearrangement uses TRBV3-1 (or the pseudogene TRBV3-2) and TRBJ1-6, with 9 bases aligning to TRBD1. Germline CDR1 reads LGHDT; CDR2 reads YNNKEL (reference sequence). This CDR3 region has 14 residues. J lost 8 bases, V lost 4 bases, and 3 bases had no gene match.

The CDR3 bases are TGTGCCAGCAGCTCCACAGGGGTTTCACCCCTCCACTTT. Translating gives CASSSTGVSPLHF. V usage is TRBV5-6 and J usage is TRBJ1-6; 7 bases line up with TRBD1. CDR1 SGHDT and CDR2 YYEEEE come from the germline V gene. Unmatched junction bases numbered 3, after V lost 3 bases and J lost 9 bases. This CDR3 is 13 amino acids long. The full variable domain, rest sourced from reference TRBV5-6 and TRBJ1-6, is DAGVTQSPTHLIKTRGQQVTLRCSPKSGHDTVSWYQQALGQGPQFIFQYYEEEERQRGNFPDRFSGHQFPNYSSELNVNALLLGDSALYLCASSSTGVSPLHFGNGTRLTVT.

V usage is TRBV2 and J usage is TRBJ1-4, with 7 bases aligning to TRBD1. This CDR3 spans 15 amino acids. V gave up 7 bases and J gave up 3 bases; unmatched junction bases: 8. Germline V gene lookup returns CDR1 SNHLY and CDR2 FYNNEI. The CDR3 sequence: CASKWGDRSNEKLFF. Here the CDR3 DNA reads TGTGCCAGCAAGTGGGGGGACAGATCTAATGAAAAACTGTTTTTT.

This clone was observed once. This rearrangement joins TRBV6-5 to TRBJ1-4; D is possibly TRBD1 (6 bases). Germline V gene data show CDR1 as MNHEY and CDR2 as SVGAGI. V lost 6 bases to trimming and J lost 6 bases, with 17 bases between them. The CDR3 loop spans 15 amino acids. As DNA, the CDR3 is TGTGCCAGCAGGGGAGAGGGGGGGAGTTATGAAAAACTGTTTTTT. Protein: CASRGEGGSYEKLFF.

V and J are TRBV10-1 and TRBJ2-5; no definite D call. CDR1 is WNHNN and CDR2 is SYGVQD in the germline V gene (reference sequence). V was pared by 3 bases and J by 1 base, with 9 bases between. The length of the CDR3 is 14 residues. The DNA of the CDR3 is TGCGCCAGCAGTGATCCCCTCTTCCAAGAGACCCAGTACTTC. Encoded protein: CASSDPLFQETQYF.

CDR3 coding DNA: TGTGCCTGGAGTGGTGCCCTAACTAGCGGGGGCACAGATACGCAGTATTTT. Its protein is CAWSGALTSGGTDTQYF. The V call is TRBV30, the J call TRBJ2-3, with 10 bases lining up with TRBD2. The CDR3 sequence is 17 residues long. Germline values: CDR1 GTSNPN, CDR2 SVGIG (reference sequence). V was clipped by 1 base and J by 1 base; unmatched bases: 8.

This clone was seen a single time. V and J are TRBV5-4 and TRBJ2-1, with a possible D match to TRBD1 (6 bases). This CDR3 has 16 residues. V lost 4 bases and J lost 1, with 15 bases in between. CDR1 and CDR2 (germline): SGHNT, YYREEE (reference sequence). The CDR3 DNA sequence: TGTGCCAGCAGCCGGAGACAGAGGGGGTCCTACAATGAGCAGTTCTTC. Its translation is CASSRRQRGSYNEQFF.

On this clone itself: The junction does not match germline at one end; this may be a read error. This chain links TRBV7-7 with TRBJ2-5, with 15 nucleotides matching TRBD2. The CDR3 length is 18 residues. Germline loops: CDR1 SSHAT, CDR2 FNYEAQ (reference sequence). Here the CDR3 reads CASSLAGLAGGLQETQYF. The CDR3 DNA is TGTGCTAGCAGCTTAGCGGGACTAGCGGGGGGCCTCCAAGAGACCCAGTACTTC.

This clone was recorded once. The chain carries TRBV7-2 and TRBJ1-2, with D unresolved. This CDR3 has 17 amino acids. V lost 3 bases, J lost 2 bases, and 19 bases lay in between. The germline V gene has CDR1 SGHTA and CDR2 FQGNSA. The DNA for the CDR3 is TGTGCCAGCAGCTTGGGCAGGTTTTGGGCTGACAACTATGGCTACACCTTC. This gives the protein CASSLGRFWADNYGYTF.